This T cell receptor beta chain came from a study of T-cell memory formation after mild COVID-19. Findings and caveats of the study: Most CD4+ clones that shrank were in CM and EM, while CD8+ ones turned up in EMRA.

V was trimmed by 2 bases and J by 4 bases, leaving 13 bases between them. The germline V gene encodes CDR1 SGHKS and CDR2 YYEKEE (reference sequence). The CDR3 totals 15 residues. MiXCR was run by TCRdb on the 5' RACE reads, yielding one entry per CDR3 protein. The sample lists under 250,000 distinct CDR3 sequences, about 10% occurring once. This clonotype was recorded at least ten times. What it binds is unknown. The rearrangement uses TRBV5-5 and TRBJ2-1; no firm D call. Sequencing was performed on PBMCs or a T cell subset sorted from them (not recorded which). The receptor was isolated from a man between 18 and 29 years old who had mild COVID-19 (a few samples of this study predate the infection). Cell type and time point are not known. CDR3 in amino acids: CASSLGPGEYNEQFF. The CDR3 DNA is TGTGCCAGCAGCTTAGGGCCAGGAGAATACAATGAGCAGTTCTTC.